One sample yielded the 21 T cell receptor beta chains listed below, sequenced in a study of OX40 agonist ivuxolimab in advanced cancers. Here immunoSEQ multiplex PCR was the method, and the copy in TCRdb shows in-frame clones only, minus some. The data contain about 20,000 clones, roughly 88% of them seen just once; the ten biggest clones take up about an eighth. The sample in question was CD4+ or CD8+ T cells sorted from blood, obtained in a trial of the OX40 agonist ivuxolimab. The receptors stem from an adult with an advanced solid tumor such as melanoma, head and neck, liver or kidney cancer.

This rearrangement joins TRBV12-5 to TRBJ1-1; tentatively, D is TRBD1 (5 bases). The CDR3 runs to 15 residues. V lost 5 bases and J lost 5, with 18 bases in between. The germline V gene encodes CDR1 LGHNT and CDR2 FRNRAP. The CDR3 DNA reads as TGTGCTAGTGGTCAGCTGACGGGGCTGGGGACTGAAGCTTTCTTT. Amino acid sequence: CASGQLTGLGTEAFF.

V is TRBV14 and J is TRBJ2-3, with D possibly TRBD1 on 6 matching bases. Germline CDR1 SGHDN, CDR2 FVKESK. The CDR3 contains 14 residues. Trimming took off 4 bases at V and 4 bases at J, with 12 bases between the two ends. In DNA form, the CDR3 reads TGTGCCAGCAGCCGGGGGCAGGGCGCAGATACGCAGTATTTT. Translated, it gives CASSRGQGADTQYF.

V gene TRBV5-1 combines with J gene TRBJ1-2; TRBD1 matches at 7 bases. This CDR3 has 17 amino acids. Per the germline V gene, CDR1 is SGHRS and CDR2 is YFSETQ. Trimming took 4 bases from V and 4 from J; bases not matched to a gene: 16. CDR3 nucleotides: TGCGCCAGCAGCATCGACAGGGAGGCCCATCGTGGCTATGGCTACACCTTC. Encoded protein: CASSIDREAHRGYGYTF.

The chain combines TRBV19 with TRBJ1-1; no reliable D call. Looked up from germline, CDR1 is LNHDA and CDR2 is SQIVND (reference sequence). The CDR3 has 14 amino acids. Trimming shortened V by 6 bases and J by 0 bases, and 11 bases separated the two germline ends. The CDR3 sequence: CASSPNRLNTEAFF. The CDR3 DNA follows: TGTGCCAGTAGCCCAAACCGGTTGAACACTGAAGCTTTCTTT.

This clone is a singleton in its sample. The CDR3 region is CASSEAPARPSDEQYF. In DNA form, the CDR3 reads TGTGCCAGCAGTGAAGCGCCTGCTAGGCCATCCGACGAGCAGTACTTC. The rearrangement links TRBV6-1 to TRBJ2-7; D remains ambiguous. The CDR3 has 16 amino acids. CDR1 and CDR2 from the germline V gene are MNHNS and SASEGT. The ends were cut back, 0 bases at V and 5 bases at J, with 17 bases in the middle.

This clone was observed a few times. The V and J genes are TRBV6-5 and TRBJ2-7; D call uncertain. The ends were cut back, 5 bases at V and 5 bases at J, with 7 bases in the middle. In germline, CDR1 is MNHEY, CDR2 SVGAGI. The CDR3 sequence is 11 residues long. The CDR3 sequence: CASSDWHEQYF. DNA of the CDR3: TGTGCCAGCAGTGATTGGCACGAGCAGTACTTC.

The chain carries TRBV18 and TRBJ1-5; unclear D gene. Looked up from germline, CDR1 is KGHSH and CDR2 is LQKENI. The CDR3 runs 16 residues. V lost 2 bases, J lost 0 bases, and 11 bases lay in between. The chain's CDR3 is CASSPMAAYSNQPQHF. CDR3 sequence (DNA): TGTGCCAGCTCACCAATGGCAGCCTATAGCAATCAGCCCCAGCATTTT.

The chain uses TRBV7-9 and TRBJ1-2, with a possible D match to TRBD1 (6 bases). The length of the CDR3 is 13 residues. The ends were cut back, 5 bases at V and 6 bases at J, with 13 bases in the middle. Germline V gene sequence: CDR1 SEHNR, CDR2 FQNEAQ (reference sequence). CDR3 region: CASSLKQGNGYTF. Here the CDR3 DNA reads TGTGCCAGCAGCCTCAAACAGGGTAATGGCTACACCTTC.

The genes are TRBV19 and TRBJ1-1; D remains unclear. Germline values: CDR1 LNHDA, CDR2 SQIVND (reference sequence). V shed 4 bases and J shed 11 bases, with 26 bases lying between them. This CDR3 is built from 16 residues. CDR3: CASSTGFEWNKRVAFF. The CDR3 DNA reads TGTGCCAGTAGTACAGGTTTTGAATGGAATAAACGGGTGGCTTTCTTT.

The chain carries TRBV5-6 and TRBJ2-5; either TRBD1 or TRBD2 may fit D (6 bases each). V lost 2 bases, J lost 5 bases, and 13 bases lay in between. The CDR3 is made up of 14 amino acids. The germline V gene has CDR1 SGHDT and CDR2 YYEEEE. The DNA for the CDR3 is TGTGCCAGCAGCTTCCGTATAGGGGGGGAGACCCAGTACTTC. The encoded protein is CASSFRIGGETQYF.

This chain connects TRBV30 to TRBJ2-1; possibly TRBD2 for D (5 bases). This CDR3 region has 13 residues. Trimming took off 2 bases at V and 8 bases at J, with 13 bases between the two ends. Per germline, CDR1 GTSNPN and CDR2 SVGIG (reference sequence). CDR3 loop: CAWSLLLRDEQFF. The CDR3 nucleotides are TGTGCCTGGAGTCTACTCCTGCGGGATGAGCAGTTCTTC.

For this clone: One junction end disagrees with the germline gene, perhaps due to a read error. CDR3 amino acids: CASSFGLAGAPIQETQYF. DNA of the CDR3: TGTGCTAGCAGCTTCGGACTAGCGGGGGCCCCTATACAAGAGACCCAGTACTTC. The rearrangement joins TRBV7-7 to TRBJ2-5; 13 nucleotides line up with TRBD2. Germline assignment: CDR1 SSHAT and CDR2 FNYEAQ (reference sequence). This CDR3 region has 18 residues.

This clone was seen once. The chain carries TRBV5-4 and TRBJ1-2, with TRBD1 as a possible D gene (6 bases). There are 14 residues in the CDR3. The V gene lost 2 bases and the J gene lost 8 bases, with 16 bases spanning the gap. The germline V gene has CDR1 SGHNT and CDR2 YYREEE (reference sequence). For the CDR3, the DNA is TGTGCCAGCAGCTTCGTACCTGGGGGCTTAGGCTACACCTTC. Translation: CASSFVPGGLGYTF. Supplemented by reference TRBV5-4 and TRBJ1-2, the full variable domain reads ETGVTQSPTHLIKTRGQQVTLRCSSQSGHNTVSWYQQALGQGPQFIFQYYREEENGRGNFPPRFSGLQFPNYSSELNVNALELDDSALYLCASSFVPGGLGYTFGSGTRLTVV.

This chain links TRBV27 with TRBJ2-2, with 11 bases that match TRBD2. The CDR3 loop spans 16 amino acids. Germline-derived CDR1 and CDR2 are MNHEY and SMNVEV (reference sequence). The V and J ends lost 0 bases and 6 bases, in that order; junction bases with no gene match: 3. The CDR3 DNA reads as TGTGCCAGCAGTTTATCTATAGCGGGGGGGCCCGGGGAGCTGTTTTTT. This codes for CASSLSIAGGPGELFF.

Concerning this clone itself: This may stem from a read error, because a much larger clone lies one nucleotide away. This CDR3 is missing its conserved last phenylalanine or tryptophan, likely due to a read error. The V and J genes are TRBV2 and TRBJ1-1; possibly TRBD1 for D (6 bases). The CDR3 contains 15 residues. Between the trimmed V and J ends, which lost 6 bases and 0 bases, there was a span of 14 bases. Germline V gene data show CDR1 as SNHLY and CDR2 as FYNNEI. The CDR3 loop reads CASRETGLMNTEAFS. The CDR3 DNA follows: TGTGCCAGCAGGGAGACAGGCCTCATGAACACTGAAGCTTTCTCT.

The chain recombines TRBV2 with TRBJ1-2, with TRBD1 matching 12 bases. CDR1 and CDR2 (germline): SNHLY, FYNNEI. J lost 4 bases, V lost 8 bases, and 8 bases had no gene match. CDR3 length: 15 residues. The CDR3 is CASGDRGQIGYGYTF. CDR3 DNA sequence: TGTGCCAGCGGGGACAGGGGGCAAATAGGCTATGGCTACACCTTC.

J is TRBJ2-1 and V is TRBV27; D is unresolved. Looked up from germline, CDR1 is MNHEY and CDR2 is SMNVEV (reference sequence). CDR3 size: 16 residues. The germline V and J ends were trimmed by 4 bases and 4 bases, with 17 bases remaining between them. In nucleotides, the CDR3 is TGTGCCAGCAGTTCCTCATACTCCGGGCCTTACAATGAGCAGTTCTTC. It is translated as CASSSSYSGPYNEQFF.

This clone came up once. CDR3 in DNA: TGTGCCAGCAGCCCCGACTCGACCGACAATGAGCAGTTCTTC. Its protein is CASSPDSTDNEQFF. This rearrangement joins TRBV6-5 to TRBJ2-1, with D hard to call. Germline V gives CDR1 MNHEY, CDR2 SVGAGI. This CDR3 contains 14 residues. V was shortened by 6 bases and J by 5 bases, with 14 bases between the two germline ends.

The CDR3 region is CASRAGVGYTF. CDR3 bases: TGTGCCAGCAGAGCGGGGGTAGGCTACACCTTC. The chain recombines TRBV6-5 with TRBJ1-2; TRBD1 might be the D (5 bases). Germline-derived CDR1 and CDR2 are MNHEY and SVGAGI. The V end was cut by 6 bases, the J end by 8 bases, with 10 bases between. This CDR3 has 11 amino acids.

The genes are TRBV14 and TRBJ1-2; no reliable D call. The CDR3 runs to 14 residues. V was trimmed by 1 base and J by 4 bases, leaving 10 bases between them. CDR1 and CDR2 (germline): SGHDN, FVKESK. CDR3 in amino acids: CASSQVVGPYGYTF. The CDR3 bases are TGTGCCAGCAGCCAAGTTGTTGGTCCCTATGGCTACACCTTC. Filled out from reference TRBV14 and TRBJ1-2, the complete variable domain reads EAGVTQFPSHSVIEKGQTVTLRCDPISGHDNLYWYRRVMGKEIKFLLHFVKESKQDESGMPNNRFLAERTGGTYSTLKVQPAELEDSGVYFCASSQVVGPYGYTFGSGTRLTVV.

The chain uses TRBV19 and TRBJ2-3; D gene uncertain. V was pared by 5 bases and J by 2 bases, with 14 bases between. The CDR3 is made up of 15 amino acids. CDR1 LNHDA and CDR2 SQIVND come from the germline V gene (reference sequence). DNA for the CDR3: TGTGCCAGTAGTCTCCGGGCCAGTAACACAGATACGCAGTATTTT. Its translation is CASSLRASNTDTQYF.